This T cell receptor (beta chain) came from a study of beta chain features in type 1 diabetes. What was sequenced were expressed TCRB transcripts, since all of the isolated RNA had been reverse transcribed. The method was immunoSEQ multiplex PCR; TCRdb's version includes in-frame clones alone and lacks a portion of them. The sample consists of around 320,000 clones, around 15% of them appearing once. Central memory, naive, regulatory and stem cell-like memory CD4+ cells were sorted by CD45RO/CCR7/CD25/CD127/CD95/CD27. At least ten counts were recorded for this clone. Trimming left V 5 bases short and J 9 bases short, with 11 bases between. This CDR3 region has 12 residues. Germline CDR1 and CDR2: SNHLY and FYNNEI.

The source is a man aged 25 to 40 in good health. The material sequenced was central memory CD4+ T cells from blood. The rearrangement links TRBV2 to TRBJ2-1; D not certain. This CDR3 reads CASSPQTPEQFF. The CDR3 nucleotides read TGTGCCAGCAGTCCGCAAACTCCTGAGCAGTTCTTC.